This T cell receptor beta chain was found in a study of control samples from healthy donors and cancer patients. Some clones are missing from TCRdb's copy, which holds only in-frame ones; the method was immunoSEQ multiplex PCR. The sample shows more than 85,000 clones, 85% to 90% of them seen only once. In germline, CDR1 is GTSNPN, CDR2 SVGIG (reference sequence). The CDR3 consists of 16 residues. J gave up 7 bases and V 2 bases, and 7 bases lay outside the gene matches. The sequence was collected from a woman aged 55-75 years with lung cancer. What was sequenced was PBMCs. The chain recombines TRBV30 with TRBJ2-2; 13 bases are a match to TRBD2. CDR3 coding DNA: TGTGCCTGGAGTAGAGGACTAGCGGGGGTGATCGGGGAGCTGTTTTTT. Translation: CAWSRGLAGVIGELFF. Full variable domain (rest looked up from reference TRBV30 and TRBJ2-2): SQTIHQWPATLVQPVGSPLSLECTVEGTSNPNLYWYRQAAGRGLQLLFYSVGIGQISSEVPQNLSASRPQDRQFILSSKKLLLSDSGFYLCAWSRGLAGVIGELFFGEGSRLTVL.